Presented here are 26 T cell receptor beta chains from one specimen sequenced in a study of CD8 T cells in Susac syndrome. Reverse transcription used about 0.45 to 1 ug RNA and random hexamers. TCRdb itself ran the immunoSEQ multiplex PCR reads through MiXCR, one entry per CDR3 protein. The sample holds fewer than 350,000 distinct CDR3 sequences, 85% seen once. Sequencing used CD8+ T cells from PBMCs. These receptors were taken from a human donor with multiple sclerosis.

J is TRBJ2-5 and V is TRBV7-9; the D gene is possibly TRBD1 (5 bases). The germline V and J ends were trimmed by 1 base and 4 bases, with 10 bases remaining between them. This CDR3 has 14 amino acids. Germline V CDR1 and CDR2: SEHNR, FQNEAQ (reference sequence). CDR3 region: CASSLVGQGETQYF. The CDR3 nucleotides read TGTGCCAGCAGCTTAGTGGGCCAGGGAGAGACCCAGTACTTC.

The chain recombines TRBV29-1 with TRBJ2-7, with 8 bases lining up with TRBD2. CDR3 length: 15 residues. V gave up 4 bases and J gave up 6 bases; unmatched junction bases: 14. Germline V gives CDR1 SQVTM, CDR2 ANQGSEA. CDR3 DNA: TGCAGCGTTGTTGATAGCGGGACGCACCCCTCCGAGCAGTACTTC. Translated, it gives CSVVDSGTHPSEQYF.

This clonotype showed up just a few times. V and J are TRBV27 and TRBJ1-1; TRBD1 aligns across 11 bases. The germline gives CDR1 MNHEY, CDR2 SMNVEV (reference sequence). J gave up 4 bases and V 4 bases, and 2 bases lay outside the gene matches. There are 14 residues in the CDR3. The CDR3 DNA reads as TGTGCCAGCAGTTGGGACAGGGGGGGCACTGAAGCTTTCTTT. Amino acids: CASSWDRGGTEAFF.

As concerns this clonotype: This sequence may be a read error, since a much larger clone differs from it by one base. The chain has TRBV6-5 and TRBJ2-1; 11 bases map to TRBD2. The trim removed 6 bases at V and 3 bases at J, leaving 4 bases unmatched. CDR1 is MNHEY and CDR2 is SVGAGI in the germline V gene. This CDR3 contains 15 residues. CDR3 sequence (DNA): TGTGCCAGCAGACCCGGGACTAGCGGCTACAATGAGCAGTTCTTC. It specifies CASRPGTSGYNEQFF.

The chain joins TRBV28 to TRBJ2-7; tentative D call: TRBD2 (5 bases). The CDR3 spans 17 residues. CDR1 and CDR2 (germline): MDHEN, SYDVKM. V lost 6 bases to trimming and J lost 3 bases, with 24 bases between them. CDR3 nucleotides: TGTGCCAGCAGCTTGATGTTTGGCGGGTCACTCCACTACGAGCAGTACTTC. It translates to CASSLMFGGSLHYEQYF.

A word on this clonotype: Because the CDR3's place on the DNA is in doubt, the DNA is left out and the CDR3 is given as listed by TCRdb. V usage is TRBV10-1 and J usage is TRBJ2-2. The germline gives CDR1 WNHNN, CDR2 SYGVQD (reference sequence). The CDR3 has 12 amino acids, counting both end residues. This CDR3 is CASSEVRGAVFF.

This chain connects TRBV2 to TRBJ2-3, with D tentatively TRBD2 (6 bases). This CDR3 spans 14 amino acids. CDR1 is SNHLY, CDR2 FYNNEI, per germline. V lost 5 bases to trimming and J lost 5 bases, with 14 bases between them. CDR3 residues: CASSRRGGEDTQYF. CDR3 DNA: TGTGCCAGCAGTCGGCGGGGAGGCGAAGATACGCAGTATTTT.

This clonotype was observed many times. The chain employs TRBV7-2 and TRBJ1-4; maybe TRBD1 (6 bases). Germline V gives CDR1 SGHTA, CDR2 FQGNSA. The CDR3 length is 14 residues. Deletions cut 1 base from V and 7 bases from J, with 10 bases between. The CDR3 region has the DNA TGTGCCAGCAGCTTAGGAGAGGGGGTTGAAAAACTGTTTTTT. Protein sequence: CASSLGEGVEKLFF. Looking up the rest from reference TRBV7-2 and TRBJ1-4 gives the full variable domain: GAGVSQSPSNKVTEKGKDVELRCDPISGHTALYWYRQSLGQGLEFLIYFQGNSAPDKSGLPSDRFSAERTGGSVSTLTIQRTQQEDSAVYLCASSLGEGVEKLFFGSGTQLSVL.

The chain combines TRBV29-1 with TRBJ2-2, with D hard to call. The germline V gene encodes CDR1 SQVTM and CDR2 ANQGSEA. The ends were cut back, 0 bases at V and 6 bases at J, with 5 bases in the middle. The CDR3 totals 12 residues. DNA for the CDR3: TGCAGCGTTGAAGATATGGCCGGGGAGCTGTTTTTT. This translates into CSVEDMAGELFF.

This chain links TRBV2 with TRBJ2-1; D is undetermined. The germline V gene encodes CDR1 SNHLY and CDR2 FYNNEI. The CDR3 is 12 residues long. V was trimmed by 7 bases and J by 5 bases, leaving 9 bases between them. Here the CDR3 reads CASTPDNNEQFF. As DNA, the CDR3 is TGTGCCAGCACTCCAGACAACAATGAGCAGTTCTTC. Combining the CDR3 with reference TRBV2 and TRBJ2-1 gives the whole variable domain EPEVTQTPSHQVTQMGQEVILRCVPISNHLYFYWYRQILGQKVEFLVSFYNNEISEKSEIFDDQFSVERPDGSNFTLKIRSTKLEDSAMYFCASTPDNNEQFFGPGTRLTVL.

This clonotype occurred a few times. J is TRBJ2-3 and V is TRBV27; D is perhaps TRBD2 (5 bases). Per germline, CDR1 MNHEY and CDR2 SMNVEV (reference sequence). Trimming stripped 2 bases from V and 2 bases from J, with 17 bases between. The CDR3 has 17 residues. For the CDR3, the DNA is TGTGCCAGCAGTTTAGGACCCGACCGGGATCCCACAGATACGCAGTATTTT. Protein sequence: CASSLGPDRDPTDTQYF.

J is TRBJ2-1 and V is TRBV7-9, with 9 bases matching TRBD2. The CDR3 is 14 amino acids. J gave up 8 bases and V 6 bases, and 8 bases lay outside the gene matches. The V gene's germline CDR1 is SEHNR and CDR2 FQNEAQ (reference sequence). For the CDR3, the DNA is TGTGCCAGCAGGGGCCAAGCGGGAGGAGATGAGCAGTTCTTC. The encoded protein is CASRGQAGGDEQFF. Full variable domain (outside the CDR3, taken from reference TRBV7-9 and TRBJ2-1): DTGVSQNPRHKITKRGQNVTFRCDPISEHNRLYWYRQTLGQGPEFLTYFQNEAQLEKSRLLSDRFSAERPKGSFSTLEIQRTEQGDSAMYLCASRGQAGGDEQFFGPGTRLTVL.

This chain connects TRBV20-1 to TRBJ2-7; 9 positions match TRBD1. Trimming took 0 bases from V and 0 from J; bases not matched to a gene: 3. The CDR3 totals 15 residues. Per germline, CDR1 DFQATT and CDR2 SNEGSKA (reference sequence). This chain's CDR3 is CSARDLDRGSYEQYF. CDR3 bases: TGCAGTGCTAGAGACCTGGACAGGGGCTCCTACGAGCAGTACTTC.

V gene TRBV5-6 combines with J gene TRBJ1-2; TRBD1 matches at 8 bases. There are 17 residues in the CDR3. The V and J ends lost 4 bases and 3 bases, in that order; junction bases with no gene match: 14. Germline loops: CDR1 SGHDT, CDR2 YYEEEE. CDR3 sequence: CASSSTGGASSYYGYTF. The CDR3 nucleotides are TGTGCCAGCAGCAGCACAGGGGGGGCTAGTTCGTACTATGGCTACACCTTC.

This sequence joins TRBV15 and TRBJ1-2; 7 nucleotides line up with TRBD1. Germline CDR1 reads LNHNV; CDR2 reads YYDKDF (reference sequence). V trimming: 5 bases; J trimming: 6 bases; junction bases outside the gene matches: 6. The CDR3 contains 13 residues. CDR3 in DNA: TGTGCCACCAGCGGACAGGAGAGAGATGGCTACACCTTC. It is translated as CATSGQERDGYTF. Based on the CDR3 plus reference TRBV15 and TRBJ1-2, the full variable domain is DAMVIQNPRYQVTQFGKPVTLSCSQTLNHNVMYWYQQKSSQAPKLLFHYYDKDFNNEADTPDNFQSRRPNTSFCFLDIRSPGLGDTAMYLCATSGQERDGYTFGSGTRLTVV.

This rearrangement joins TRBV21-1 to TRBJ2-2; the table's D call of TRBD1 was not tested on the DNA. TRBV21-1 is given as a pseudogene. The CDR3 spans 14 residues. The CDR3 protein is CASYPHPNTGELFF. The CDR3, as DNA: TGTGCCAGCTACCCCCATCCGAACACCGGGGAGCTGTTTTTT.

The chain carries TRBV7-9 and TRBJ1-6; D may be TRBD1 (5 bases). CDR1 is SEHNR, CDR2 FQNEAQ, per germline (reference sequence). V dropped 5 bases and J dropped 12 bases, with 20 bases sitting between them. The length of the CDR3 is 15 residues. The CDR3 loop is CASSPDEGYEGPLHF. CDR3 in DNA: TGTGCCAGCAGCCCCGATGAGGGGTATGAGGGACCCCTCCACTTT.

The rearrangement links TRBV27 to TRBJ1-5; D is unresolved. CDR1 MNHEY and CDR2 SMNVEV come from the germline V gene (reference sequence). Between the trimmed V and J ends, which lost 3 bases and 3 bases, there was a span of 9 bases. The CDR3 is made up of 14 amino acids. The CDR3 loop is CASSFGRNNQPQHF. DNA for the CDR3: TGTGCCAGCAGTTTCGGACGGAACAATCAGCCCCAGCATTTT.

CDR3 region: CATSGLHSSYNEQFF. The CDR3 DNA follows: TGTGCCACCTCCGGATTGCACAGCTCCTACAATGAGCAGTTCTTC. This rearrangement joins TRBV6-5 to TRBJ2-1; D is ambiguous. CDR3 size: 15 residues. The V end lost 10 bases, the J end lost 0 bases, and 16 bases lay between the germline ends. Germline V gene data show CDR1 as MNHEY and CDR2 as SVGAGI.

This chain connects TRBV27 to TRBJ1-2, with TRBD1 matching over 7 bases. Looked up from germline, CDR1 is MNHEY and CDR2 is SMNVEV (reference sequence). The CDR3 length is 14 residues. The trim removed 5 bases at V and 3 bases at J, leaving 6 bases unmatched. CDR3 sequence reads: CASSLTGDHYGYTF. The CDR3 bases are TGTGCCAGCAGTCTTACAGGGGACCACTATGGCTACACCTTC.

This chain's CDR3 is CASSVTGTSGTDTQYF. CDR3 nucleotides: TGTGCCAGCAGCGTGACCGGGACCAGCGGCACAGATACGCAGTATTTT. This chain links TRBV9 with TRBJ2-3; perhaps D is TRBD1 or TRBD2 (5 bases each). CDR3 length equals 16 residues. V was pared by 2 bases and J by 1 base, with 14 bases between. Germline lookup yields CDR1 SGDLS and CDR2 YYNGEE.

V is TRBV5-1 and J is TRBJ2-7; maybe TRBD1 (5 bases). Trimming removed 1 base at V and 3 bases at J, with 8 bases between. The CDR3 length is 13 residues. CDR1 is SGHRS and CDR2 is YFSETQ in the germline V gene. This CDR3 reads CASSLNQGYEQYF. The CDR3 DNA sequence: TGCGCCAGCAGCTTGAACCAGGGCTACGAGCAGTACTTC.

This clonotype occurred once. The V and J genes are TRBV20-1 and TRBJ2-7; no firm D call. This CDR3 comprises 17 residues. V lost 1 base to trimming and J lost 1 base, with 20 bases between them. Germline CDR1 and CDR2: DFQATT and SNEGSKA (reference sequence). The CDR3 region has the DNA TGCAGTGCTAGAGCCCGCGACAACCCCACGGCGTCCTACGAGCAGTACTTC. It specifies CSARARDNPTASYEQYF.

The CDR3: CATSRDRGLYNEQFF. CDR3 sequence (DNA): TGTGCCACCAGCAGGGACAGGGGTCTCTACAATGAGCAGTTCTTC. The chain carries TRBV15 and TRBJ2-1; 9 nucleotides align to TRBD1. V dropped 3 bases and J dropped 3; count of bases not matched to a gene: 3. CDR1 LNHNV and CDR2 YYDKDF come from the germline V gene (reference sequence). The CDR3 has 15 amino acids.

The chain has TRBV5-3 and TRBJ2-2, with TRBD2 as a possible D gene (6 bases). TRBV5-3 is annotated as an ORF whose role is uncertain. CDR3 length: 15 residues. The V end was cut by 1 base, the J end by 3 bases, with 10 bases between. Here the CDR3 reads CARSLNGSDTGELFF. The CDR3, as DNA: TGTGCCAGAAGCTTGAACGGGAGCGACACCGGGGAGCTGTTTTTT.

The J gene is TRBJ2-3, the V gene TRBV7-2; 7 nucleotides align to TRBD1. Germline lookup yields CDR1 SGHTA and CDR2 FQGNSA. The length of the CDR3 is 15 residues. V trimming: 1 base; J trimming: 2 bases; junction bases outside the gene matches: 3. CDR3 sequence (DNA): TGTGCCAGCAGCTTAGTAACAGGGGTCACAGATACGCAGTATTTT. The encoded protein is CASSLVTGVTDTQYF.